This entry concerns a single T cell receptor beta chain. Antigen specificity is unknown. This was the immunoSEQ version 4 assay in survey mode. TCRdb's copy holds only in-frame clones and misses some; the assay was immunoSEQ multiplex PCR. This sample has about 43,000 clones, with 89% found just once. The record originates from a study of persistence of HIV-infected CD4 T cells. Anti-CD3/anti-CD28 beads served as a nonspecific positive control stimulus. Sorting selected CD4+ T cells upregulating both CD40 ligand and CD69. Donors had CD4+ T cell counts above 400 cells/uL and were CMV-seropositive. Germline V gene data show CDR1 as ENHRY and CDR2 as SYGVKD. This CDR3 spans 13 amino acids. The junction had 4 bases not matched to a gene; V was cut back by 4 bases and J by 8 bases.

The origin of this receptor is an adult man with HIV who was CMV-seropositive. Sequenced material: CD4+ T cells sorted from PBMCs after roughly 20-hour stimulation, taken from a patient who received antiretroviral therapy. The chain carries TRBV10-3 and TRBJ1-4; 7 bases map to TRBD1. The CDR3 bases are TGTGCCATCAGTGGACAGGGTGGCGAAAAACTGTTTTTT. It yields the protein CAISGQGGEKLFF.